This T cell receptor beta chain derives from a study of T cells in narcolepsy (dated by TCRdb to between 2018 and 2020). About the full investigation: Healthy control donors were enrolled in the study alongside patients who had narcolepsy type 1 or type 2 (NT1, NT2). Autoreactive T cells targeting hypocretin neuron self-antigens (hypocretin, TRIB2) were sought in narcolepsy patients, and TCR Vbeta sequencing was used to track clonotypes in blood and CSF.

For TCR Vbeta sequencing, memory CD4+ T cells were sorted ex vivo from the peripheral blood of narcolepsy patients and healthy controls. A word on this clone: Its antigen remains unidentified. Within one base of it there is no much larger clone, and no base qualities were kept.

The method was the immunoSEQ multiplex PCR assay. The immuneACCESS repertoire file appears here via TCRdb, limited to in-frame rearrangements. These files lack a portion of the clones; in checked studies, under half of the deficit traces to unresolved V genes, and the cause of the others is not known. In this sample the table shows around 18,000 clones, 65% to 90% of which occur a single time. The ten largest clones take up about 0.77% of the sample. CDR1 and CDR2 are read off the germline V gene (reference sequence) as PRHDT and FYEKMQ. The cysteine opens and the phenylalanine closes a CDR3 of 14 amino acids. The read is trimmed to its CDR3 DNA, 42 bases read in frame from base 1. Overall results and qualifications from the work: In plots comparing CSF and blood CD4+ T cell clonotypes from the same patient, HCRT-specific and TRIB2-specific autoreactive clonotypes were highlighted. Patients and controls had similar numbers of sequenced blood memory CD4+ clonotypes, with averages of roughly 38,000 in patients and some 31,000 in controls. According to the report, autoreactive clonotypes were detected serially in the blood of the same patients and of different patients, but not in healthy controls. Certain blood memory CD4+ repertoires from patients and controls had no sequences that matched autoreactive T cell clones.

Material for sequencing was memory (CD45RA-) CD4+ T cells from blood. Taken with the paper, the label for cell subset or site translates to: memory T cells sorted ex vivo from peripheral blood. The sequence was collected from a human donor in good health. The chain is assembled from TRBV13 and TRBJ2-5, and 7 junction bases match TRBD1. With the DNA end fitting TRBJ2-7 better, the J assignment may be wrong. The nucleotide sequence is TGTGCCAGCAGCTTATGGGACAGCTACTACGAGCAGTACTTC. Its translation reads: CASSLWDSYYEQYF.